This TCR beta chain was captured in a study of blood T cells in healthy people across ages. The authors ran a second PCR of about 6 to 11 cycles using a sample-barcoded 5' primer and a J-beta primer mix. TCRdb recomputed calls from the 5' RACE reads with MiXCR, one row per CDR3 protein. Among around 1.5 million distinct CDR3 sequences listed, roughly 59% were seen once. Trimming left V 5 bases short and J 0 bases short, with 19 bases between. Germline values: CDR1 SQVTM, CDR2 ANQGSEA. The CDR3 consists of 16 residues. The authors extracted at least 5 micrograms of total RNA per sample. This receptor was identified in a man aged 18 to 30 in good health. The chain employs TRBV29-1 and TRBJ2-5; D tentatively fits TRBD1 or TRBD2 (5 bases each). Sequenced material: blood. Here the CDR3 DNA reads TGCAGCGTTATTCGAGGGGTGTCTCGGTACCAAGAGACCCAGTACTTC. Translated: CSVIRGVSRYQETQYF. Based on the CDR3 plus reference TRBV29-1 and TRBJ2-5, the full variable domain is SAVISQKPSRDICQRGTSLTIQCQVDSQVTMMFWYRQQPGQSLTLIATANQGSEATYESGFVIDKFPISRPNLTFSTLTVSNMSPEDSSIYLCSVIRGVSRYQETQYFGPGTRLLVL.